These 25 T cell receptor beta chains share one sample of origin, sequenced in a study of cytomegalovirus exposure and HLA in healthy donors. PCR involved 60 Vbeta and 13 Jbeta primers. Produced via immunoSEQ multiplex PCR; TCRdb's table is partial and in-frame only. The sample has around 100,000 clones; roughly 80% are singletons. The source material was PBMCs. These receptors all come from a man in his forties in good health and CMV-seronegative.

The gene calls are TRBV27 and TRBJ1-1; no clear D gene. The germline V gene encodes CDR1 MNHEY and CDR2 SMNVEV (reference sequence). The V end was cut by 7 bases, the J end by 7 bases, with 13 bases between. The CDR3 has 12 residues. The CDR3 sequence: CASTRPRGEAFF. In DNA, the CDR3 is TGTGCCAGCACCCGTCCCCGGGGTGAAGCTTTCTTT.

This chain joins TRBV9 and TRBJ2-1; D is perhaps TRBD2 (5 bases). The CDR3 spans 16 residues. The germline V and J ends were trimmed by 0 bases and 0 bases, with 10 bases remaining between them. Germline loops: CDR1 SGDLS, CDR2 YYNGEE. The CDR3 nucleotides read TGTGCCAGCAGCGTAGAACCGGGGAGCTCCTACAATGAGCAGTTCTTC. Protein product: CASSVEPGSSYNEQFF.

This chain connects TRBV9 to TRBJ1-6; 8 nucleotides align to TRBD1. The CDR3 covers 15 residues. CDR1 and CDR2 from the germline V gene are SGDLS and YYNGEE. J was trimmed by 7 bases and V by 0 bases; bases with no gene match: 3. The CDR3 DNA is TGTGCCAGCAGCGTAGATGGACAGGGAAATTCACCCCTCCACTTT. It translates to CASSVDGQGNSPLHF.

V is TRBV4-3 and J is TRBJ1-1; D gene uncertain. CDR3 length: 13 amino acids. V was shortened by 4 bases and J by 3 bases, with 9 bases between the two germline ends. The germline gives CDR1 LGHNA, CDR2 YSLEER. Here the CDR3 DNA reads TGCGCCAGCAGCCCTCCAGGTGACACTGAAGCTTTCTTT. It codes for CASSPPGDTEAFF.

The chain carries TRBV14 and TRBJ2-7; perhaps TRBD1 as D (6 bases). From germline, CDR1 is SGHDN and CDR2 FVKESK. Trimming shortened V by 1 base and J by 1 base, and 14 bases separated the two germline ends. This CDR3 region has 16 residues. The CDR3 here is CASSQGDITLSYEQYF. The CDR3 DNA sequence: TGTGCCAGCAGCCAAGGGGACATCACCCTATCCTACGAGCAGTACTTC.

The genes are TRBV6-5 and TRBJ2-5, with D possibly being TRBD1 (7 bases). V was clipped by 6 bases and J by 5 bases, with 16 bases between them. The germline V gene has CDR1 MNHEY and CDR2 SVGAGI. The CDR3 is 14 residues long. The CDR3 spells CASSLRGVYETQYF. The DNA of the CDR3 is TGTGCCAGCAGCCTCAGGGGGGTCTACGAGACCCAGTACTTC.

This clone came up a few times. DNA of the CDR3: TGCGCCAGCAGGGCGGGAACTGTGGGCCTAGCTAACTATGGCTACACCTTC. Residues: CASRAGTVGLANYGYTF. The chain links TRBV5-1 to TRBJ1-2; D is unclear. V was pared by 5 bases and J by 0 bases, with 20 bases between. The CDR3 spans 17 residues. Germline CDR1 SGHRS, CDR2 YFSETQ.

The V call is TRBV30, the J call TRBJ1-4, with 8 positions matching TRBD1. The ends lost 3 bases at V and 8 bases at J; junction bases unmatched: 8. The CDR3 length is 14 residues. Germline-derived CDR1 and CDR2 are GTSNPN and SVGIG (reference sequence). Here the CDR3 DNA reads TGTGCCTGGAGCGGACAGGGTGTGAGAGAAAAACTGTTTTTT. As protein: CAWSGQGVREKLFF.

This rearrangement joins TRBV5-6 to TRBJ2-7; no reliable D call. CDR1 is SGHDT, CDR2 YYEEEE, per germline. The CDR3 totals 15 residues. V lost 1 base and J lost 1, with 12 bases in between. CDR3 sequence reads: CASSLLSSESYEQYF. In nucleotides, the CDR3 is TGTGCCAGCAGCTTGTTGTCGTCGGAGTCCTACGAGCAGTACTTC.

For this clone: One end of the junction is discordant with germline, which a read error may explain. The genes are TRBV2 and TRBJ1-5; D might be TRBD1 (6 bases). There are 13 residues in the CDR3. The germline CDR1 and CDR2 sequences are SNHLY and FYNNEI. This CDR3 reads CASSQGLYQPRHF. CDR3 sequence (DNA): TGTGCCAGCAGTCAGGGGTTGTATCAGCCCCGGCATTTT.

The gene calls are TRBV6-5 and TRBJ2-7, with D possibly TRBD1 on 5 matching bases. Germline V gene lookup returns CDR1 MNHEY and CDR2 SVGAGI. V dropped 2 bases and J dropped 3 bases, with 11 bases sitting between them. The CDR3 contains 14 residues. The chain's CDR3 is CASSYGAGDYEQYF. The CDR3 DNA follows: TGTGCCAGCAGTTACGGGGCAGGAGACTACGAGCAGTACTTC.

The chain is built from TRBV11-2 and TRBJ2-7; 11 positions match TRBD1. The CDR3 runs 16 residues. Germline V CDR1 and CDR2: SGHAT, FQNNGV. The J segment lost 2 bases and the V segment lost 3 bases, leaving 6 bases of the junction unmatched. CDR3: CASSFPGQGDPYEQYF. Here the CDR3 DNA reads TGTGCCAGCAGCTTCCCGGGACAGGGGGACCCCTACGAGCAGTACTTC.

The genes are TRBV7-2 and TRBJ2-3; D may be TRBD1 (7 bases). V dropped 5 bases and J dropped 2 bases, with 17 bases sitting between them. Germline CDR1 and CDR2: SGHTA and FQGNSA. The CDR3 covers 16 residues. CDR3 sequence: CASSEARGQSTDTQYF. For the CDR3, the DNA is TGTGCCAGCAGCGAAGCGCGGGGACAGTCCACAGATACGCAGTATTTT.

The chain recombines TRBV5-6 with TRBJ1-2; possible D gene TRBD1, 5 bases. CDR3 length: 14 residues. Deletions cut 6 bases from V and 5 bases from J, with 17 bases between. Germline lookup yields CDR1 SGHDT and CDR2 YYEEEE. The CDR3 spells CASTRGGSQYGYTF. In nucleotides, the CDR3 is TGTGCCAGCACTCGGGGGGGGAGTCAATATGGCTACACCTTC.

Concerning this clone itself: Other DNA sequences from this sample encode an identical CDR3 as well. The V call is TRBV29-1, the J call TRBJ1-1, with TRBD1 matching over 12 bases. The CDR3 contains 14 residues. Trimming removed 7 bases from V and 8 bases from J; junction bases left unmatched: 11. Germline values: CDR1 SQVTM, CDR2 ANQGSEA. The CDR3 nucleotides read TGCAGCGGGAAAGGGGGGACAGGGGGCCTCGAAGCTTTCTTT. Its translation: CSGKGGTGGLEAFF.

The rearrangement uses TRBV19 and TRBJ1-1, with a tentative D call TRBD1 (6 bases). Germline V gives CDR1 LNHDA, CDR2 SQIVND (reference sequence). V lost 4 bases to trimming and J lost 9 bases, with 18 bases between them. This CDR3 has 14 residues. CDR3 in amino acids: CASSTSRGGGQAFF. The CDR3 DNA reads TGTGCCAGTAGTACCAGTAGGGGGGGAGGACAAGCTTTCTTT.

As DNA, the CDR3 is TGTGCCAGCTCCTCTACGGTGAACTCTGGAAACACCATATATTTT. Protein: CASSSTVNSGNTIYF. This chain joins TRBV19 and TRBJ1-3; D gene unclear. The germline V gene has CDR1 LNHDA and CDR2 SQIVND (reference sequence). The CDR3 covers 15 residues. The V end lost 9 bases, the J end lost 0 bases, and 15 bases lay between the germline ends.

This chain joins TRBV19 and TRBJ1-2; tentative D call: TRBD1 (5 bases). Germline CDR1 reads LNHDA; CDR2 reads SQIVND (reference sequence). V shed 6 bases and J shed 6 bases, with 20 bases lying between them. The CDR3 covers 15 residues. This chain's CDR3 is CASRDRDGGFHGYTF. CDR3 sequence (DNA): TGTGCCAGTAGGGACCGGGACGGAGGGTTTCATGGCTACACCTTC.

The rearrangement uses TRBV9 and TRBJ1-2; 9 positions match TRBD1. The CDR3 consists of 14 residues. Germline CDR1 and CDR2: SGDLS and YYNGEE. The ends lost 4 bases at V and 2 bases at J; junction bases unmatched: 3. The DNA for the CDR3 is TGTGCCAGCAGCTTCGGACAGGGGAACTATGGCTACACCTTC. Residues: CASSFGQGNYGYTF.

This clone was detected a few times. The chain uses TRBV6-5 and TRBJ2-3; D may be TRBD2 (5 bases). The germline CDR1 and CDR2 sequences are MNHEY and SVGAGI. This CDR3 region has 14 residues. The V end was cut by 2 bases, the J end by 0 bases, with 6 bases between. CDR3 in DNA: TGTGCCAGCAGTTACGGAGGCAGCACAGATACGCAGTATTTT. It encodes CASSYGGSTDTQYF.

The chain couples TRBV7-6 to TRBJ1-1; D might be TRBD1 (6 bases). This CDR3 spans 14 amino acids. Trimming stripped 7 bases from V and 1 base from J, with 13 bases between. Germline values: CDR1 SGHVS, CDR2 FNYEAQ. CDR3 DNA: TGTGCCAGCACCTATACAGGGTCGAACACTGAAGCTTTCTTT. Translation gives CASTYTGSNTEAFF.

This rearrangement joins TRBV5-4 to TRBJ2-1; TRBD2 might be the D (5 bases). V was clipped by 0 bases and J by 8 bases, with 6 bases between them. Germline assignment: CDR1 SGHNT and CDR2 YYREEE (reference sequence). There are 12 residues in the CDR3. The CDR3 DNA reads TGTGCCAGCAGCTTGGCCGGGGATGAGCAGTTCTTC. It is translated as CASSLAGDEQFF.

In this sample, this clone turned up once. The chain recombines TRBV6-5 with TRBJ1-3; D is perhaps TRBD1 (5 bases). This CDR3 region has 15 residues. The V gene lost 6 bases and the J gene lost 2 bases, with 14 bases spanning the gap. Germline-derived CDR1 and CDR2 are MNHEY and SVGAGI. The CDR3 region is CASRPAGVPGNTIYF. The DNA of the CDR3 is TGTGCCAGCAGGCCGGCGGGGGTACCTGGAAACACCATATATTTT.

This chain links TRBV11-3 with TRBJ2-5, with TRBD1 as a possible D gene (5 bases). Germline loops: CDR1 SGHNT, CDR2 YENEEA. Trimming removed 2 bases at V and 0 bases at J, with 7 bases between. This CDR3 is 14 amino acids long. CDR3 sequence (DNA): TGTGCCAGCAGCTTAATGGGGCACCAAGAGACCCAGTACTTC. This sequence encodes CASSLMGHQETQYF.

The chain has TRBV7-8 and TRBJ1-1, with D possibly matching TRBD1 (5 bases). The length of the CDR3 is 16 residues. The germline V gene encodes CDR1 SGHVS and CDR2 FQNEAQ. Trimming removed 1 base at V and 3 bases at J, with 15 bases between. CDR3 sequence: CASSLDLGREDTEAFF. CDR3 coding DNA: TGTGCCAGCAGCTTAGATCTAGGCAGGGAGGACACTGAAGCTTTCTTT. The full variable domain, in which reference TRBV7-8 and TRBJ1-1 provide the parts outside the CDR3, is GAGVSQSPRYKVAKRGQDVALRCDPISGHVSLFWYQQALGQGPEFLTYFQNEAQLDKSGLPSDRFFAERPEGSVSTLKIQRTQQEDSAVYLCASSLDLGREDTEAFFGQGTRLTVV.